The table lists the clone carrying this TCR beta chain with a few counts. The data originate from a study of identical twins. From the 5' RACE reads, TCRdb called clonotypes with MiXCR, one entry per CDR3 protein. The data contain just over 500,000 distinct CDR3 sequences, approximately 22% of them singletons. The V and J ends lost 4 bases and 5 bases, in that order; junction bases with no gene match: 10. Germline assignment: CDR1 SQVTM and CDR2 ANQGSEA. CDR3 length: 14 residues. This same sample was also part of a study on T cells expressing NK-cell markers.

The chain joins TRBV29-1 to TRBJ1-1; 7 nucleotides line up with TRBD1. Sequenced input: CD4+ T cells sorted from blood. This TCR was sampled from a woman aged 18 to 35 in good health. CDR3 region: CSVAPRQGGTEAFF. The CDR3 DNA follows: TGCAGCGTTGCTCCCCGGCAGGGGGGAACTGAAGCTTTCTTT.